This TCR beta chain was observed in a study of blood T cells in healthy people across ages. The study's findings and limits: Estimates of diversity drawn from one million T cells were considered underestimates. With age, beta diversity per million T cells declined roughly linearly, significantly by 35 to 40. Conclusively comparing naive with antigen-experienced cells was impossible with unsorted PBMCs.

Per the germline V gene, CDR1 is KGHSH and CDR2 is LQKENI. This CDR3 spans 12 amino acids. The second PCR ran roughly 7 to 11 cycles with a sample-barcoded 5' primer and J-beta primers. Each of the cDNA molecules was tagged by a template-switch adaptor with 12 random nucleotides. MiXCR, run by TCRdb on the 5' RACE reads, gives a single entry per CDR3 protein. The data show about 1.8 million distinct CDR3 sequences, with 49% seen just once and approximately 2% held by the top ten. Concerning this clonotype: Antigen unknown.

The sequence came from a woman aged 40 to 50 in good health. What was sequenced was blood. This rearrangement joins TRBV18 to TRBJ2-4, with D unclear. The J call may be mistaken, given a closer DNA end match to TRBJ2-7. The CDR3 region is CASSLNRFEQYF. CDR3 nucleotides: TGTGCCAGCTCACTCAACCGCTTCGAGCAGTACTTC.